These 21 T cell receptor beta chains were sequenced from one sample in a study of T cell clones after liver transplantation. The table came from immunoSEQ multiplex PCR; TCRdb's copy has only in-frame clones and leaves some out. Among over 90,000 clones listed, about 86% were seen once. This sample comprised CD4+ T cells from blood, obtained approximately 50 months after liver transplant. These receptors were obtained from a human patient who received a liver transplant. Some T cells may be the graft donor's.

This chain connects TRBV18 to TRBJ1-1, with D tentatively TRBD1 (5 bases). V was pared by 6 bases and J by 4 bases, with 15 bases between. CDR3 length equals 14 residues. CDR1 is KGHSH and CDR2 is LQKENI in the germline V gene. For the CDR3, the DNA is TGTGCCAGCTCGCAGGGCCTGGGAGGCACTGAAGCTTTCTTT. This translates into CASSQGLGGTEAFF.

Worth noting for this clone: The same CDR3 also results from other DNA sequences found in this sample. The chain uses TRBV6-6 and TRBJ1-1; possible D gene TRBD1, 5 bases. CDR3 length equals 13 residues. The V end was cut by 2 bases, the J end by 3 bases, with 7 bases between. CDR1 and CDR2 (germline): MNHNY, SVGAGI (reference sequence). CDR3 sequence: CASSYLGDTEAFF. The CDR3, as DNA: TGTGCCAGCAGTTACCTAGGGGACACTGAAGCTTTCTTT.

The chain's CDR3 is CASSSRTVQETQYF. In nucleotides, the CDR3 is TGTGCCAGCAGCTCCCGGACAGTCCAAGAGACCCAGTACTTC. This chain joins TRBV7-2 and TRBJ2-5; possibly TRBD1 for D (6 bases). The length of the CDR3 is 14 residues. V lost 4 bases and J lost 1, with 10 bases in between. Germline CDR1 is SGHTA and CDR2 is FQGNSA.

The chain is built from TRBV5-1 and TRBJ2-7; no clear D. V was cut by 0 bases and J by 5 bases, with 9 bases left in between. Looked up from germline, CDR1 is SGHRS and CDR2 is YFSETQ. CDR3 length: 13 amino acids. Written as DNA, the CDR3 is TGCGCCAGCAGCTTGGTCTTGGGCCACGAGCAGTACTTC. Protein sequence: CASSLVLGHEQYF.

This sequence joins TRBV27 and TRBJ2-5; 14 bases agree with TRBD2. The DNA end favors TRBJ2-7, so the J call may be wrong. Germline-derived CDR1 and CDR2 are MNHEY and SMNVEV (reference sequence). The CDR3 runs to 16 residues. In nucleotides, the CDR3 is TGTGCCAGCAGTTCAGCGGGACTAGCGGGAGAGGACGAGCAGTACTTC. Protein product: CASSSAGLAGEDEQYF.

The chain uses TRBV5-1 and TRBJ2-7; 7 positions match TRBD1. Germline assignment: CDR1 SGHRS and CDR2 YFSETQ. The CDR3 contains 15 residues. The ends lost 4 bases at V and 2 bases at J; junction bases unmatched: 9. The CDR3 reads CASSTGQDRTYEQYF. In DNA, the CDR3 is TGCGCCAGCAGCACAGGACAGGACAGGACCTACGAGCAGTACTTC.

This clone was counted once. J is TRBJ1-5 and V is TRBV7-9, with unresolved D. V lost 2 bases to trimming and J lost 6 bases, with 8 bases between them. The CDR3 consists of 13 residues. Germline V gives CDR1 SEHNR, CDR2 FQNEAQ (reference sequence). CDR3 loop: CASSLSASQPQHF. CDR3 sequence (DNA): TGTGCCAGCAGCTTATCGGCCAGTCAGCCCCAGCATTTT.

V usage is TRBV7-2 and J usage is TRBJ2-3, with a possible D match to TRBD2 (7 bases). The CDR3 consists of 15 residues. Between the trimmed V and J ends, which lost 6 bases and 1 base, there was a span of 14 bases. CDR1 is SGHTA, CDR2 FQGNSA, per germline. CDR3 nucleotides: TGTGCCAGCAGTACTGGGGGGGCCCGCACAGATACGCAGTATTTT. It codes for CASSTGGARTDTQYF.

The CDR3 DNA follows: TGTGCCAGCAGCTCTACTAGCGGCTCCTACGAGCAGTACTTC. Amino acid sequence: CASSSTSGSYEQYF. The V call is TRBV11-3, the J call TRBJ2-7; 8 bases fit TRBD2. The V gene end was trimmed by 4 bases and the J gene end by 0 bases; junction bases not matched to a gene: 2. Germline assignment: CDR1 SGHNT and CDR2 YENEEA. This CDR3 has 14 residues.

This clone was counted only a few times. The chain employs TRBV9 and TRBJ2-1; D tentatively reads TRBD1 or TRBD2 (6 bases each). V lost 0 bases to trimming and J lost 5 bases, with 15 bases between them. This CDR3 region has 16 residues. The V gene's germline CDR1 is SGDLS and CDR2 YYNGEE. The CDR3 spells CASSVDPRGRNNEQFF. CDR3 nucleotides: TGTGCCAGCAGCGTAGATCCCCGGGGGCGGAACAATGAGCAGTTCTTC.

CDR3 sequence: CASTLLDSFHNEQFF. The CDR3 DNA follows: TGTGCCAGCACGCTACTTGACAGTTTCCACAATGAGCAGTTCTTC. The genes are TRBV9 and TRBJ2-1, with D possibly matching TRBD1 (5 bases). Trimming pared 6 bases from V and 5 bases from J, leaving 18 bases between. This CDR3 comprises 15 residues. The germline V gene has CDR1 SGDLS and CDR2 YYNGEE.

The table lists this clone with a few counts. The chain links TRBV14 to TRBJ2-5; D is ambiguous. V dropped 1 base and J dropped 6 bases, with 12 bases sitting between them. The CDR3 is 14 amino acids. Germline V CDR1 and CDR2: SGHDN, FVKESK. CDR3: CASSQVDGLKTQYF. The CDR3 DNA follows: TGTGCCAGCAGCCAAGTTGACGGGCTAAAGACCCAGTACTTC.

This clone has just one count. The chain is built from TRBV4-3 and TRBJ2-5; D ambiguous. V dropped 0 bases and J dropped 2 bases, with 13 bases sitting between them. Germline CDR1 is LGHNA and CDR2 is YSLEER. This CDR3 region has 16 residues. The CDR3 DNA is TGCGCCAGCAGCCAAGATACGGGCTCCATTCAAGAGACCCAGTACTTC. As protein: CASSQDTGSIQETQYF.

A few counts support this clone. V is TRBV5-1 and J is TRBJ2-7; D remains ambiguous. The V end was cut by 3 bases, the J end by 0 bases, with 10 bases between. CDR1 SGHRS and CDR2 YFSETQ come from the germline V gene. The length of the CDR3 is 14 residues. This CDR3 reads CASSWKDGSYEQYF. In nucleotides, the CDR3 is TGCGCCAGCAGCTGGAAGGACGGCTCCTACGAGCAGTACTTC.

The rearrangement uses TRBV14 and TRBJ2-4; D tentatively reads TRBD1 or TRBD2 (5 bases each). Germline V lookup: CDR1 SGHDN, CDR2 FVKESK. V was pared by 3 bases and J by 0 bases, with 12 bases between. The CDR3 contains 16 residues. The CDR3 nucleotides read TGTGCCAGCAGCCAGGGGGTTGCGGGAGCCAAAAACATTCAGTACTTC. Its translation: CASSQGVAGAKNIQYF.

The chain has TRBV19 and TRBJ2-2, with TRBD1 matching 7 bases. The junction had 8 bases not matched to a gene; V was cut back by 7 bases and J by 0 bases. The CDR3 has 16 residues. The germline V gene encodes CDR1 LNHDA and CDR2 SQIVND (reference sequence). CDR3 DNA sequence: TGTGCCAGTAACCGGAGGACAGGACCGAACACCGGGGAGCTGTTTTTT. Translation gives CASNRRTGPNTGELFF.

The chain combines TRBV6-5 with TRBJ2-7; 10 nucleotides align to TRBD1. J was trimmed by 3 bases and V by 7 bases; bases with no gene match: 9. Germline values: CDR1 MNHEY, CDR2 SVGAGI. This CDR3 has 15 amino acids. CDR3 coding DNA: TGTGCCAGCACCCCACGACAGGGGGCTTTCTACGAGCAGTACTTC. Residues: CASTPRQGAFYEQYF.

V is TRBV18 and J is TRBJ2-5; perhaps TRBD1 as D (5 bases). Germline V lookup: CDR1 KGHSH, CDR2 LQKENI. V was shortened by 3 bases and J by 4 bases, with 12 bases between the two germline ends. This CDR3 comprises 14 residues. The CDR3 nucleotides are TGTGCCAGCTCACCCAGGGTTTTCCTAGAGACCCAGTACTTC. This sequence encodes CASSPRVFLETQYF.

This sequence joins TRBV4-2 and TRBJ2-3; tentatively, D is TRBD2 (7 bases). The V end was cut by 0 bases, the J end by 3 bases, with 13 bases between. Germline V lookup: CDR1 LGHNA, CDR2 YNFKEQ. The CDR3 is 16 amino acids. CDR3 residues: CASSQDRGGGTDTQYF. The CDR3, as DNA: TGTGCCAGCAGCCAAGATAGGGGGGGAGGAACAGATACGCAGTATTTT.

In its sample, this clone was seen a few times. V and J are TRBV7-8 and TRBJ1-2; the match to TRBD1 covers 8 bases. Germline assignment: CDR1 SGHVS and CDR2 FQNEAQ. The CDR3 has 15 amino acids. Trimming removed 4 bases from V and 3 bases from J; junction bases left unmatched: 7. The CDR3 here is CASSSPGTGHYGYTF. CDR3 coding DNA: TGTGCCAGCAGCTCCCCCGGGACAGGTCACTATGGCTACACCTTC.

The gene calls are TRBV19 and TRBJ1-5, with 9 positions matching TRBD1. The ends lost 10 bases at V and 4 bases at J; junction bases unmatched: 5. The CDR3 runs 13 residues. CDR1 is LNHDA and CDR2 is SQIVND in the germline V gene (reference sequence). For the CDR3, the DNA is TGTGCCACCGCAGACAGGGGGAATCAGCCCCAGCATTTT. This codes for CATADRGNQPQHF.